The source of this T cell receptor (beta chain) is a study of CD8 T cells in Susac syndrome. As for the study in general: Patients with Susac syndrome, at blood draw, were therapy-naive, on corticosteroids, or on intravenous immunoglobulin alone.

About this clonotype itself: Its antigen is still unknown.

It was with random hexamers that roughly 0.45 to 1 ug RNA was reverse transcribed. The CDR3 of TCR beta was amplified by immunoSEQ multiplex PCR across 54 Vbeta and 13 Jbeta. TCRdb reanalysed the immunoSEQ multiplex PCR reads using MiXCR and keeps one entry per CDR3 protein. Among fewer than 200,000 distinct CDR3 sequences listed, 85% to 95% were seen once. Losses at the gene ends were 0 bases for V and 5 bases for J; bases not matched to a gene: 9. The CDR3 length is 17 residues. CDR1 is LGHDT, CDR2 YNNKEL, per germline (reference sequence). The TEMRA cells underwent FACS enrichment, while the CD8+ and CD4+ T cells underwent negative isolation. General study results and limits: An acknowledgment was made by the study that its TCR sequencing and HLA analysis involved relatively few individuals.

The sequencing input was CD4+ T cells from PBMCs. The V and J genes are TRBV3-1 and TRBJ2-5; TRBD2 matches 10 bases. The TCR sequence derives from a human donor with Susac syndrome. The CDR3 DNA follows: TGTGCCAGCAGCCAAGAGGGGGTAGCGGGGGGCGGGGAGACCCAGTACTTC. Protein sequence: CASSQEGVAGGGETQYF.